This T cell receptor (beta chain) was observed in a study of STAT5B mutations in CD4+ large granular lymphocyte leukemia. Overall study findings and caveats: Higher CD4+ than CD8+ T-LGLL clonality might reflect small sample size.

This was a survey-level run. This table comes from immunoSEQ multiplex PCR, and its TCRdb copy is limited to in-frame clones, with some not included. The table shows 30,000 to 35,000 clones, with 65% to 70% occurring only once. Regarding this clone: Antigen: not known.

Material for sequencing was CD4+ T cells from blood buffy coats. The TCR sequence derives from a human donor in good health.

Here the CDR3 DNA reads TGTGCCAGCCATCGCCACGGCAGGCCCCACGAGCAGTACTTC. This encodes CASHRHGRPHEQYF. The rearrangement joins TRBV27 to TRBJ2-7; D not certain. The V gene lost 8 bases and the J gene lost 5 bases, with 19 bases spanning the gap. This CDR3 is 14 amino acids long. From germline, CDR1 is MNHEY and CDR2 SMNVEV (reference sequence).